This passage covers 22 T cell receptor beta chains from one sample sequenced in a study of regulatory T cells in long-lasting Graves disease. Indicated time point: newly diagnosed GD, antithyroid drugs for less than 3 months. Extracted RNA from PBMCs served as the source of the TCR library. Library construction for TCR beta used iRepertoire HTBI primers and Arm-PCR of CDR3 regions. MiXCR, run by TCRdb on the multiplex PCR reads, gives a single entry per CDR3 protein. In the table there are some 350,000 distinct CDR3 sequences, 15% to 20% of which are singletons. The sample was also reused in another study, on T cells in Graves' hyperthyroidism and ophthalmopathy.

This material consisted of peripheral blood mononuclear cells (PBMCs), taken at new diagnosis, from a patient treated with antithyroid drugs. The receptors here all came from a woman aged 18-29 years with Graves disease.

This clonotype was detected ten times or more. The chain uses TRBV5-1 and TRBJ1-2; TRBD1 might be the D (5 bases). The length of the CDR3 is 13 residues. The V end was cut by 4 bases, the J end by 6 bases, with 13 bases between. Germline V gene sequence: CDR1 SGHRS, CDR2 YFSETQ. The CDR3 DNA follows: TGCGCCAGCAGCGCCCGTTTGGGGCATGGCTACACCTTC. Residues: CASSARLGHGYTF.

There are many counts of this clonotype. The rearrangement joins TRBV2 to TRBJ2-3; D may be TRBD1 (6 bases). The V end lost 2 bases, the J end lost 3 bases, and 9 bases lay between the germline ends. Germline V lookup: CDR1 SNHLY, CDR2 FYNNEI. The CDR3 runs to 14 residues. CDR3 coding DNA: TGTGCCAGCAGTGAAACCACAGGGACAGATACGCAGTATTTT. Protein product: CASSETTGTDTQYF. Full variable domain (remainder filled in from reference TRBV2 and TRBJ2-3): EPEVTQTPSHQVTQMGQEVILRCVPISNHLYFYWYRQILGQKVEFLVSFYNNEISEKSEIFDDQFSVERPDGSNFTLKIRSTKLEDSAMYFCASSETTGTDTQYFGPGTRLTVL.

This clonotype came up many times. The gene calls are TRBV5-1 and TRBJ2-7; D gene ambiguous. The CDR3 covers 14 residues. Germline V gene lookup returns CDR1 SGHRS and CDR2 YFSETQ. V shed 0 bases and J shed 3 bases, with 10 bases lying between them. CDR3 sequence: CASSLAGQIYEQYF. The CDR3 coding sequence is TGCGCCAGCAGCTTGGCTGGGCAAATCTACGAGCAGTACTTC. The variable domain in full, with the rest retrieved from reference TRBV5-1 and TRBJ2-7, is KAGVTQTPRYLIKTRGQQVTLSCSPISGHRSVSWYQQTPGQGLQFLFEYFSETQRNKGNFPGRFSGRQFSNSRSEMNVSTLELGDSALYLCASSLAGQIYEQYFGPGTRLTVT.

This clonotype was seen ten or more times. The CDR3 DNA follows: TGTGCCAGCAGCCCCTCCCCAACGAACACTGAAGCTTTCTTT. Translation gives CASSPSPTNTEAFF. The V call is TRBV11-1, the J call TRBJ1-1; D is unclear. Trimming took 5 bases from V and 1 from J, leaving 11 bases between them. The germline CDR1 and CDR2 sequences are SGHAT and FQDESV (reference sequence). The CDR3 totals 14 residues.

This clonotype showed up just once. A much larger clone lies a single base off, so this may be a read error. This sequence joins TRBV7-2 and TRBJ1-6, with a tentative D call TRBD1 (5 bases). CDR3 length equals 17 residues. From germline, CDR1 is SGHTA and CDR2 FQGNSA. DNA of the CDR3: TGTGCCAGCAGCTTAGCACGTTCGGGGACGGTGAATTCACCCCGCCACTTT. Its translation: CASSLARSGTVNSPRHF.

The chain carries TRBV30 and TRBJ2-7; 11 nucleotides align to TRBD1. The CDR3 contains 15 residues. Germline lookup yields CDR1 GTSNPN and CDR2 SVGIG (reference sequence). V lost 3 bases to trimming and J lost 1 base; unmatched junction nucleotides: 5. CDR3 bases: TGTGCCTGGAGCCCCGGGACAGGGGGGTCCTACGAGCAGTACTTC. It is translated as CAWSPGTGGSYEQYF.

In this sample, this clonotype turned up many times. This rearrangement joins TRBV3-1 to TRBJ1-1; 7 nucleotides agree with TRBD1. CDR1 LGHDT and CDR2 YNNKEL come from the germline V gene (reference sequence). V dropped 5 bases and J dropped 8; count of bases not matched to a gene: 5. The CDR3 runs 12 residues. CDR3 loop: CASSNLQGEAFF. CDR3 nucleotide sequence: TGTGCCAGCAGCAACCTACAGGGGGAAGCTTTCTTT.

This clonotype was seen ten or more times. The V call is TRBV28, the J call TRBJ1-5, with 7 positions matching TRBD1. The germline gives CDR1 MDHEN, CDR2 SYDVKM. V lost 6 bases to trimming and J lost 0 bases; unmatched junction nucleotides: 11. This CDR3 spans 17 amino acids. CDR3 protein: CASSPSAGGYSNQPQHF. The CDR3 bases are TGTGCCAGCAGCCCTTCGGCAGGGGGATATAGCAATCAGCCCCAGCATTTT.

There are many counts of this clonotype. This chain connects TRBV24-1 to TRBJ2-5, with 9 bases fitting TRBD1. The germline V gene has CDR1 KGHDR and CDR2 SFDVKD. V shed 4 bases and J 4 bases; nucleotides not matched to a gene: 9. The CDR3 runs 16 residues. In DNA form, the CDR3 reads TGTGCCACCAGTGACAAACGGACAGGGGACGCAGAGACCCAGTACTTC. Encoded protein: CATSDKRTGDAETQYF.

Points on this clonotype: A single base separates this from a much larger clone, so it may be a read error. The V and J genes are TRBV18 and TRBJ2-5; unclear D gene. The germline CDR1 and CDR2 sequences are KGHSH and LQKENI. The CDR3 runs 12 residues. CDR3 sequence reads: CASSPVEEAQYF. The CDR3 DNA reads as TGTGCCAGCTCACCGGTGGAAGAGGCCCAGTACTTC.

This clonotype was counted between two and nine times. V is TRBV6-4 and J is TRBJ2-2; maybe TRBD2 (6 bases). Trimming left V 0 bases short and J 5 bases short, with 13 bases between. Germline values: CDR1 MRHNA, CDR2 SNTAGT. The CDR3 is made up of 16 amino acids. CDR3 amino acids: CASSDSWGERTGELFF. The CDR3 DNA follows: TGTGCCAGCAGTGACTCGTGGGGGGAAAGAACCGGGGAGCTGTTTTTT.

The V gene is TRBV11-2, the J gene TRBJ1-3; no definite D call. Per germline, CDR1 SGHAT and CDR2 FQNNGV. V lost 5 bases and J lost 0, with 14 bases in between. The CDR3 spans 16 residues. The CDR3 bases are TGTGCCAGCAGCCCGCTTACAGTCTACTCTGGAAACACCATATATTTT. Translating it yields CASSPLTVYSGNTIYF.

This clonotype came up many times. The rearrangement uses TRBV6-1 and TRBJ1-1, with a possible D match to TRBD1 (5 bases). The CDR3 has 14 amino acids. Trimming cost V 6 bases and J 4 bases, with 15 bases left between them. Germline CDR1 reads MNHNS; CDR2 reads SASEGT. The CDR3 here is CASRLTLGLTEAFF. The CDR3 DNA is TGTGCCAGCAGATTGACACTGGGGCTCACTGAAGCTTTCTTT.

The chain combines TRBV15 with TRBJ1-6; no clear D. The V gene lost 0 bases and the J gene lost 10 bases, with 13 bases spanning the gap. This CDR3 has 15 amino acids. Germline CDR1 is LNHNV and CDR2 is YYDKDF (reference sequence). The CDR3, as DNA: TGTGCCACCAGCAGAGATCCGGCGGACTCCTCACCCCTCCACTTT. The encoded protein is CATSRDPADSSPLHF.

This clonotype was picked up many times. V usage is TRBV6-1 and J usage is TRBJ1-1, with TRBD1 as a possible D gene (5 bases). CDR1 MNHNS and CDR2 SASEGT come from the germline V gene. This CDR3 region has 14 residues. V lost 5 bases to trimming and J lost 1 base, with 11 bases between them. The CDR3 sequence: CASSNHDRNTEAFF. The DNA for the CDR3 is TGTGCCAGCAGTAATCACGACAGGAACACTGAAGCTTTCTTT.

On this clonotype: Since a much larger clone is just one base distant, this may be a read error. This CDR3 reads CASSFAGVSNDQFF. In nucleotides, the CDR3 is TGTGCCAGCAGCTTCGCGGGTGTCTCTAATGACCAGTTCTTC. The V call is TRBV11-3, the J call TRBJ2-1; the D gene is possibly TRBD2 (5 bases). This CDR3 comprises 14 residues. Looked up from germline, CDR1 is SGHNT and CDR2 is YENEEA.

This clonotype was observed at least ten times. The chain joins TRBV2 to TRBJ1-1; no definite D call. This CDR3 comprises 13 residues. Germline V gene sequence: CDR1 SNHLY, CDR2 FYNNEI. V lost 6 bases and J 1 base, leaving 9 bases between the germline ends. The CDR3 protein is CASRLIANTEAFF. In nucleotides, the CDR3 is TGTGCCAGCAGGCTTATAGCGAACACTGAAGCTTTCTTT.

For this clonotype: One junction end disagrees with the germline gene, perhaps due to a read error. The chain couples TRBV12-3 or TRBV12-4 to TRBJ2-6; D is undetermined. This CDR3 spans 14 amino acids. The CDR3 here is CASQGNSRANVLTF. In DNA, the CDR3 is TGTGCCAGCCAAGGCAACTCTAGGGCCAACGTCCTGACTTTC.

This clonotype was picked up many times. V and J are TRBV18 and TRBJ2-5; unclear D gene. Germline-derived CDR1 and CDR2 are KGHSH and LQKENI. CDR3 length: 13 residues. The V end was cut by 3 bases, the J end by 0 bases, with 5 bases between. CDR3 amino acids: CASSPRYQETQYF. The CDR3 DNA reads as TGTGCCAGCTCACCCCGGTACCAAGAGACCCAGTACTTC.

This clonotype was seen many times. The rearrangement uses TRBV13 and TRBJ1-2; 9 bases align to TRBD1. Germline assignment: CDR1 PRHDT and CDR2 FYEKMQ (reference sequence). Unmatched junction bases numbered 8, after V lost 1 base and J lost 2 bases. The CDR3 loop spans 17 amino acids. The CDR3 bases are TGTGCCAGCAGCTTAGCGACAGGGGGATACTTAAACTATGGCTACACCTTC. Protein product: CASSLATGGYLNYGYTF.

This clonotype was picked up many times. The germline gene is not matched at one end of the junction; a read error may be the cause. The chain has TRBV7-2 and TRBJ1-5; no definite D call. The germline V gene encodes CDR1 SGHTA and CDR2 FQGNSA. This CDR3 spans 13 amino acids. The CDR3 is CASSLAFNQPQHF. DNA for the CDR3: TGTGCCAGCAGCCTAGCTTTCAATCAGCCCCAGCATTTT.

This clonotype was detected only once. The rearrangement links TRBV6-4 to TRBJ2-1, with 9 positions matching TRBD1. Germline lookup yields CDR1 MRHNA and CDR2 SNTAGT. J gave up 3 bases and V 6 bases, and 6 bases lay outside the gene matches. The CDR3 consists of 15 residues. The CDR3 coding sequence is TGTGCCAGCAGCCGGACAGGGGTTGACTACAATGAGCAGTTCTTC. It translates to CASSRTGVDYNEQFF.